This T cell receptor (beta chain) comes out of a study of T cell changes during pregnancy in multiple sclerosis. From germline, CDR1 is ENHRY and CDR2 SYGVKD. Germline trimming cut 8 bases from V and 5 bases from J; bases unmatched to any gene: 3. The CDR3 extends over 13 amino acids. Method: immunoSEQ multiplex PCR; TCRdb's copy keeps in-frame clones and lacks some. The sample shows around 59,000 clones, over 90% of them seen only once. This sequence was found in a female donor with multiple sclerosis, enrolled in a pregnancy study. V usage is TRBV10-3 and J usage is TRBJ1-5; 10 nucleotides line up with TRBD1. The sample was peripheral blood, taken in the first trimester of pregnancy. CDR3 bases: TGTGCCATCGGACAGGGGGACGATCAGCCCCAGCATTTT. Translated: CAIGQGDDQPQHF.